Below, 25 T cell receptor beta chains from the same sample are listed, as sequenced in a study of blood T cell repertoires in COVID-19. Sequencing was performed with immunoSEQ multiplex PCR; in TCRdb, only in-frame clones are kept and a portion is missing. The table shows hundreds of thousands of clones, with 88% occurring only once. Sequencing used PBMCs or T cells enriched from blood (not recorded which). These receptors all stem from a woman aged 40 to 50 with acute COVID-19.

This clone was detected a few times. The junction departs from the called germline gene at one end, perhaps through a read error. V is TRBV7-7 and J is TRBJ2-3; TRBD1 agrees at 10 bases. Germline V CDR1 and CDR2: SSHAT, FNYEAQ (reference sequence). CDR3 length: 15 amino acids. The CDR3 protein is CASSRGGQGSDTQYF. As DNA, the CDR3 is TGTGCTAGCAGCAGAGGGGGACAGGGGTCGGATACGCAGTATTTT.

The CDR3 bases are TGCAGCGTTGGGCGGACAGGGGGTACCGGGGAGCTGTTTTTT. Residues: CSVGRTGGTGELFF. This sequence joins TRBV29-1 and TRBJ2-2, with 10 nucleotides matching TRBD1. In germline, CDR1 is SQVTM, CDR2 ANQGSEA. Trimming at V came to 4 bases and at J to 5 bases, leaving 4 bases not matched to a gene. The CDR3 runs 14 residues.

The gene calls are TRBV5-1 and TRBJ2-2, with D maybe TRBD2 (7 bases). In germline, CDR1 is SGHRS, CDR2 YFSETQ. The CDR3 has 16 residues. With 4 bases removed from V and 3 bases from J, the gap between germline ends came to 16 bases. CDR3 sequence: CASSATPGGHTGELFF. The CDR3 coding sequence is TGCGCCAGCAGCGCCACCCCGGGGGGCCACACCGGGGAGCTGTTTTTT.

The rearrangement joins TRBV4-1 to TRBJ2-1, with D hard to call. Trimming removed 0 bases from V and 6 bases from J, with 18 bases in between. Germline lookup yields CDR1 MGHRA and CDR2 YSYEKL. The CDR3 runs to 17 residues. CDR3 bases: TGCGCCAGCAGCCAAGATCTTTTTGGCCTGGTACGCAATGAGCAGTTCTTC. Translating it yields CASSQDLFGLVRNEQFF.

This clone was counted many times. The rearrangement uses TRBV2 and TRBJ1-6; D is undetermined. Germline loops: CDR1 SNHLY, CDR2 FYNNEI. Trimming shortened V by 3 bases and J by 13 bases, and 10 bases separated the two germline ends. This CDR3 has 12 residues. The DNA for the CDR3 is TGTGCCAGCAGTGAGAGGGCACGGCCCCTCCACTTT. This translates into CASSERARPLHF.

CDR3 coding DNA: TGTGCCAGCAGTTCCGGGACAGGGGGCTACGAGCAGTACTTC. Translated: CASSSGTGGYEQYF. The chain carries TRBV6-5 and TRBJ2-7; 11 bases are a match to TRBD1. This CDR3 is built from 14 residues. V lost 4 bases to trimming and J lost 3 bases; unmatched junction nucleotides: 2. Germline-derived CDR1 and CDR2 are MNHEY and SVGAGI.

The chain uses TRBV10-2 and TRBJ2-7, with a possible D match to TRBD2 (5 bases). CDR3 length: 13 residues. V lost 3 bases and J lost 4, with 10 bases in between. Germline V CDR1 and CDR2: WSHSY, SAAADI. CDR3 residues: CASSESLVYEQYV. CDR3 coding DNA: TGCGCCAGCAGTGAATCACTAGTATACGAGCAGTACGTC.

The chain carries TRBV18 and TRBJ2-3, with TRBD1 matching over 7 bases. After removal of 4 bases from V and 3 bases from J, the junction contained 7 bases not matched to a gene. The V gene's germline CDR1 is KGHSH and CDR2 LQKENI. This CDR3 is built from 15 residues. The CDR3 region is CASSRVAGGTDTQYF. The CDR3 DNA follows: TGTGCCAGCTCACGAGTGGCAGGGGGTACAGATACGCAGTATTTT.

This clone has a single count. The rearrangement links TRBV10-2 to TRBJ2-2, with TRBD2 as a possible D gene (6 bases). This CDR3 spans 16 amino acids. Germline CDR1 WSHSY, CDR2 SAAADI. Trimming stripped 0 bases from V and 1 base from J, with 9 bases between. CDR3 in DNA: TGCGCCAGCAGTGAGTCGGCTAGCGAGAACACCGGGGAGCTGTTTTTT. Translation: CASSESASENTGELFF.

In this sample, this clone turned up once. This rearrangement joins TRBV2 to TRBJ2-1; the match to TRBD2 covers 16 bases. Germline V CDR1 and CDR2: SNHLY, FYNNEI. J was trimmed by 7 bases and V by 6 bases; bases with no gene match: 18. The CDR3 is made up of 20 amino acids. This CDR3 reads CASRPAGTSGRAQLWNEQFF. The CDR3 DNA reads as TGTGCCAGCAGACCAGCCGGGACTAGCGGGAGGGCCCAGCTGTGGAATGAGCAGTTCTTC.

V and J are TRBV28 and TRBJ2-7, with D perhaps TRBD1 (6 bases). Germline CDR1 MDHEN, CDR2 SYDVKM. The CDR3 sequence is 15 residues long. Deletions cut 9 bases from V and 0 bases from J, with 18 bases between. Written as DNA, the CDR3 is TGTGCCAGTTGTCTCCCCGACAGGAGCTCCTACGAGCAGTACTTC. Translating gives CASCLPDRSSYEQYF.

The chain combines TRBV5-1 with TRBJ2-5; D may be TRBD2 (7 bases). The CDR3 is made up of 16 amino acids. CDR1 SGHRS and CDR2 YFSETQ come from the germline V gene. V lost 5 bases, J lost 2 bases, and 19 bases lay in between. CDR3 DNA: TGCGCCAGCAGTGTCCTCGGGGCGGGGGCACAAGAGACCCAGTACTTC. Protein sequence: CASSVLGAGAQETQYF.

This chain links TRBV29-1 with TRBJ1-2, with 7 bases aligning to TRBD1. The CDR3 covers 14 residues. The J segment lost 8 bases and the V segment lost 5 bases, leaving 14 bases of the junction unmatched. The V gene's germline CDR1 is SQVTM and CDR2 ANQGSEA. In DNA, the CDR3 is TGCAGCGTTCTAGAACCCAGGGGGTCTGGAGGCTACACCTTC. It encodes CSVLEPRGSGGYTF.

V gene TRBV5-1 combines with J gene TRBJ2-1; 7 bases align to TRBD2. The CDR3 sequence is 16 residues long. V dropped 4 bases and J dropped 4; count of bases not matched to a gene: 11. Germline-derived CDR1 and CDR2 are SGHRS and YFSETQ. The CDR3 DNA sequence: TGCGCCAGCAGCCTAAGCGGGGATAGCGGTTACAATGAGCAGTTCTTC. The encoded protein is CASSLSGDSGYNEQFF.

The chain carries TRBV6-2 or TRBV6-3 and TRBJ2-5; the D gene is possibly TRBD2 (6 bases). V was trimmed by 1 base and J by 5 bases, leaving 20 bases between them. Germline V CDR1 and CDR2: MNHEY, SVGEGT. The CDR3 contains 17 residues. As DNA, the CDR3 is TGTGCCAGCAGTTACTACCCCCGGGCGGCTGGGAGGGAGACCCAGTACTTC. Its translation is CASSYYPRAAGRETQYF.

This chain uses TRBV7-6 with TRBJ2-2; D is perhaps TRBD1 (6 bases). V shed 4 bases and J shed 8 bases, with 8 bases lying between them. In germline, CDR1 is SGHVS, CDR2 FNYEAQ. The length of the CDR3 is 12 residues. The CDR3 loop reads CASSYTGGELFF. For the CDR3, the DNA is TGTGCCAGCAGCTACACAGGGGGGGAGCTGTTTTTT. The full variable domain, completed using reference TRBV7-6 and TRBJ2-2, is GAGVSQSPRYKVTKRGQDVALRCDPISGHVSLYWYRQALGQGPEFLTYFNYEAQQDKSGLPNDRFSAERPEGSISTLTIQRTEQRDSAMYRCASSYTGGELFFGEGSRLTVL.

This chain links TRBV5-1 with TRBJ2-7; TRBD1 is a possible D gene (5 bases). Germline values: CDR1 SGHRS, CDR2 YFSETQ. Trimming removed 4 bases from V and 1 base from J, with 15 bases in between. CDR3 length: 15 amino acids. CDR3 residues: CASSPRGRSSYEQYF. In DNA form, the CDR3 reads TGCGCCAGCAGCCCAAGGGGTCGTTCTTCCTACGAGCAGTACTTC. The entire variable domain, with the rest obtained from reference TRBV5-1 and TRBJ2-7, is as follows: KAGVTQTPRYLIKTRGQQVTLSCSPISGHRSVSWYQQTPGQGLQFLFEYFSETQRNKGNFPGRFSGRQFSNSRSEMNVSTLELGDSALYLCASSPRGRSSYEQYFGPGTRLTVT.

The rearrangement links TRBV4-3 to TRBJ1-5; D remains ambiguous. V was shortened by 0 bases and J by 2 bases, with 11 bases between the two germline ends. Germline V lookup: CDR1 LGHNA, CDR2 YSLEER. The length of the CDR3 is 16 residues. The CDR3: CASSQDASGGNQPQHF. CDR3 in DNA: TGCGCCAGCAGCCAAGACGCGTCAGGTGGCAATCAGCCCCAGCATTTT.

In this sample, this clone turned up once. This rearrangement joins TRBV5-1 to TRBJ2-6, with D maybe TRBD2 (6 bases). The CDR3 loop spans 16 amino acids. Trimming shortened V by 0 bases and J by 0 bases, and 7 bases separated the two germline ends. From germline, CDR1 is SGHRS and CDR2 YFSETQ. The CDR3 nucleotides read TGCGCCAGCAGCTTGGTGGGGGGCTCTGGGGCCAACGTCCTGACTTTC. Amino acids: CASSLVGGSGANVLTF.

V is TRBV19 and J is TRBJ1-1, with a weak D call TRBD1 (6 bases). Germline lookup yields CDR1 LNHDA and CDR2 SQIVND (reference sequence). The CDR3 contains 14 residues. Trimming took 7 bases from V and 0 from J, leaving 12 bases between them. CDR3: CASTTDRLNTEAFF. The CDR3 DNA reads TGTGCCAGTACCACCGACAGGCTGAACACTGAAGCTTTCTTT.

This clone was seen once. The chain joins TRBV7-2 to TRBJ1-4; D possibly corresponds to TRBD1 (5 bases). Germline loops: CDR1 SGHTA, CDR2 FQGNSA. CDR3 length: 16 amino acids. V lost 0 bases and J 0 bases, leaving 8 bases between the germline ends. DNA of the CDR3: TGTGCCAGCAGCTTAGCCATAGGGGCAACTAATGAAAAACTGTTTTTT. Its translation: CASSLAIGATNEKLFF. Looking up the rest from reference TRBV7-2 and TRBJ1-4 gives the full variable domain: GAGVSQSPSNKVTEKGKDVELRCDPISGHTALYWYRQSLGQGLEFLIYFQGNSAPDKSGLPSDRFSAERTGGSVSTLTIQRTQQEDSAVYLCASSLAIGATNEKLFFGSGTQLSVL.

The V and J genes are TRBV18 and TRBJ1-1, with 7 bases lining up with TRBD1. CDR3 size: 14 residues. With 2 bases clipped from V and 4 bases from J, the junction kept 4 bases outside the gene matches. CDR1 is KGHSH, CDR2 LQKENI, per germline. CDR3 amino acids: CASSPSPGGTEAFF. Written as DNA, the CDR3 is TGTGCCAGCTCACCATCCCCAGGGGGCACTGAAGCTTTCTTT. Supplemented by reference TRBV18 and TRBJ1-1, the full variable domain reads NAGVMQNPRHLVRRRGQEARLRCSPMKGHSHVYWYRQLPEEGLKFMVYLQKENIIDESGMPKERFSAEFPKEGPSILRIQQVVRGDSAAYFCASSPSPGGTEAFFGQGTRLTVV.

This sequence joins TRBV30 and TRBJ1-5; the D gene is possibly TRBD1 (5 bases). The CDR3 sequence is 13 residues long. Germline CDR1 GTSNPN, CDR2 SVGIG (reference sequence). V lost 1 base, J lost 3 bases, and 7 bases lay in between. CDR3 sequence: CAWSGDFNQPQHF. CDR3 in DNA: TGTGCCTGGAGTGGGGACTTCAATCAGCCCCAGCATTTT.

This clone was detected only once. The CDR3 region has the DNA TGTGCCAGCAAGGGACAGGTCGCCACCTACGAGCAGTACTTC. This sequence encodes CASKGQVATYEQYF. The chain couples TRBV6-5 to TRBJ2-7; TRBD1 matches at 8 bases. Germline CDR1 reads MNHEY; CDR2 reads SVGAGI. The length of the CDR3 is 14 residues. V lost 7 bases, J lost 2 bases, and 7 bases stayed unmatched.

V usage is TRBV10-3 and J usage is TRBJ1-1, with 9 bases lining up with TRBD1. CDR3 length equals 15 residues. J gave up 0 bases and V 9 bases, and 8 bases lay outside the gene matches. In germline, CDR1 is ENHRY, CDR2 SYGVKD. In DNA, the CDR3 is TGTGCCATAACCGGTGGGACAGGGATGAACACTGAAGCTTTCTTT. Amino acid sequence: CAITGGTGMNTEAFF.